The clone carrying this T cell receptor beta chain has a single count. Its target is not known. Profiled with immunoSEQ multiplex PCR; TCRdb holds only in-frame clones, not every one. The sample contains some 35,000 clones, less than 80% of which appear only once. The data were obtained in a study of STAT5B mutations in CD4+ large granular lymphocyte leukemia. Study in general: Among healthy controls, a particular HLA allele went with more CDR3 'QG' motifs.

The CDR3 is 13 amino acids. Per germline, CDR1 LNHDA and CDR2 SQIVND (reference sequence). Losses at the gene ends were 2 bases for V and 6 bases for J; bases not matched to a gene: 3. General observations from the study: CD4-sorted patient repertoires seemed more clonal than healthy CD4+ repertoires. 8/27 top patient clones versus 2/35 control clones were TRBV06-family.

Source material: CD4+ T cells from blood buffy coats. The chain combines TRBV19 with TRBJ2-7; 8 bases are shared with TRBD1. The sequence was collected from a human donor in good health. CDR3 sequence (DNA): TGTGCCAGTAGTATATCAACAGGGGGCGAGCAGTACTTC. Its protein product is CASSISTGGEQYF.